This T cell receptor (beta chain) is drawn from a study of CD4 T cells in relation to SARS-CoV-2 and coronaviruses. TCRdb's table, derived via immunoSEQ multiplex PCR, lists solely in-frame clones and lacks some. The sample carries some 19,000 clones, around 80% recorded once. This CDR3 has 16 residues. Trimming took 3 bases from V and 2 from J, leaving 14 bases between them. Germline assignment: CDR1 LGHDT and CDR2 YNNKEL (reference sequence). Concerning this clone: Its antigen is not identified.

The unexposed donors gave CD4+ T cells in about 2011-2018, prior to COVID-19. Isolation of CD4+ T cells took place after roughly nine days in culture. The sequenced sample consisted of CD4+ T cells from PBMCs, cultured in vitro. The TCR sequence derives from a human donor in good health. This rearrangement joins TRBV3-1 (or the pseudogene TRBV3-2) to TRBJ2-1, with D tentatively TRBD2 (6 bases). This chain's CDR3 is CASSHLGLSTYNEQFF. In DNA, the CDR3 is TGTGCCAGCAGCCACCTGGGACTCTCTACCTACAATGAGCAGTTCTTC.